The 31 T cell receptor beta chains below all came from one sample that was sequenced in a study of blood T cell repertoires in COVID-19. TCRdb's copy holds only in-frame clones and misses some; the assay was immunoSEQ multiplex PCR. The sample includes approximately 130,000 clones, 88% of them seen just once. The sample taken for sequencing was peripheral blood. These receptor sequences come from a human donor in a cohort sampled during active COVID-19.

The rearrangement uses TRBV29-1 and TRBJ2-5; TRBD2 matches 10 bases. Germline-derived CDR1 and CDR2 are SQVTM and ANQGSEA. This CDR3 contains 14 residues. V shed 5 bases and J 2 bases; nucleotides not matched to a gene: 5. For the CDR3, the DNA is TGCAGCGTTACTAGGACTAGCGGTCAAGAGACCCAGTACTTC. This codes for CSVTRTSGQETQYF.

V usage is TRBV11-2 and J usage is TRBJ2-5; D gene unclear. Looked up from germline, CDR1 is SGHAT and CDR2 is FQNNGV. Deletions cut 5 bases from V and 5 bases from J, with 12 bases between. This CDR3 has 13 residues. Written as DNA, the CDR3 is TGTGCCAGCAGCCCTACCGGGTGGGAGACCCAGTACTTC. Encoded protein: CASSPTGWETQYF. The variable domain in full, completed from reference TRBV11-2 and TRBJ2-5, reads EAGVAQSPRYKIIEKRQSVAFWCNPISGHATLYWYQQILGQGPKLLIQFQNNGVVDDSQLPKDRFSAERLKGVDSTLKIQPAKLEDSAVYLCASSPTGWETQYFGPGTRLLVL.

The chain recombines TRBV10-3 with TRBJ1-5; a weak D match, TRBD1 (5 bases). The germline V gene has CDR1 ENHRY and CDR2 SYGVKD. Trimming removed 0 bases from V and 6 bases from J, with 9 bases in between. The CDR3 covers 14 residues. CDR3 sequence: CAISESRDRQPQHF. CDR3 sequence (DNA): TGTGCCATCAGTGAGTCGCGGGACCGTCAGCCCCAGCATTTT.

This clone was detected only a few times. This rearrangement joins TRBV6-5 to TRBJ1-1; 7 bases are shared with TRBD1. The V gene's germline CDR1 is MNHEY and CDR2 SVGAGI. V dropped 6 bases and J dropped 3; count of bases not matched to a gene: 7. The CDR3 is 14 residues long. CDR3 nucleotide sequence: TGTGCCAGCAGGTCCGACAGGGATTACACTGAAGCTTTCTTT. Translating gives CASRSDRDYTEAFF.

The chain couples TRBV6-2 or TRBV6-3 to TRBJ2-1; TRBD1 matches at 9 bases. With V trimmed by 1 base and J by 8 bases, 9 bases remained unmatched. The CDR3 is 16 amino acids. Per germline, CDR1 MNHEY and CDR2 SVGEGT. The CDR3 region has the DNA TGTGCCAGCAGTTACTTACAGGGGGCCCTGGTGGATGAGCAGTTCTTC. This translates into CASSYLQGALVDEQFF.

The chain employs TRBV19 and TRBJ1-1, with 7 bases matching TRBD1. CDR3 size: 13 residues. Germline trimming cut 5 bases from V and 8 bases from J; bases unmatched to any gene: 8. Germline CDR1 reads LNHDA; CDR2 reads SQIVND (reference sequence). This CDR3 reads CASSPGQALEAFF. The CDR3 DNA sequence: TGTGCCAGTAGTCCTGGACAGGCCCTCGAAGCTTTCTTT.

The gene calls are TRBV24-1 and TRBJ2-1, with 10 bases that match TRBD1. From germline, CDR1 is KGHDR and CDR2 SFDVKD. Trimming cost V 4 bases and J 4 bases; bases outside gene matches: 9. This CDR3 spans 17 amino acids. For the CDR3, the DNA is TGTGCCACCAGTGACCCCGGGCGGGACAGGGGTTACAATGAGCAGTTCTTC. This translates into CATSDPGRDRGYNEQFF.

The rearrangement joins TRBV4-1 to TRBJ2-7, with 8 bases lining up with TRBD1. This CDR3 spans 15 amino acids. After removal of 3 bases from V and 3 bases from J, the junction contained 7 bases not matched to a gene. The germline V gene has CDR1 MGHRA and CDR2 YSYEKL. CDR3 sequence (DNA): TGCGCCAGCAGCCACCCCGGGACAGGCAACTACGAGCAGTACTTC. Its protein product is CASSHPGTGNYEQYF.

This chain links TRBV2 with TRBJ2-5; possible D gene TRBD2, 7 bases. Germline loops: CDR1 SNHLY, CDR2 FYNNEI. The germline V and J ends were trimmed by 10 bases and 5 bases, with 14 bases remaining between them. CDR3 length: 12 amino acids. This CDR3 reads CATPGGKETQYF. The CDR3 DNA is TGTGCCACCCCGGGGGGCAAGGAGACCCAGTACTTC.

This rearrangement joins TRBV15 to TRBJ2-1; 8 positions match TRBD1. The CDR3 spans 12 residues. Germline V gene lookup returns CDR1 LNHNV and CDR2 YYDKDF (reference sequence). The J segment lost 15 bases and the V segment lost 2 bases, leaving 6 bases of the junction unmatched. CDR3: CATSRQQGVRFF. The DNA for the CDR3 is TGTGCCACCAGCAGACAACAGGGGGTTCGGTTCTTC.

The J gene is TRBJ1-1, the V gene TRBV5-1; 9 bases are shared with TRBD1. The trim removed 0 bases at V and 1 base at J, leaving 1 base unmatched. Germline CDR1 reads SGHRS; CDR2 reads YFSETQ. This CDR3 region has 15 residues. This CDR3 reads CASSLGDRENTEAFF. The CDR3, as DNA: TGCGCCAGCAGCTTGGGGGACAGGGAGAACACTGAAGCTTTCTTT.

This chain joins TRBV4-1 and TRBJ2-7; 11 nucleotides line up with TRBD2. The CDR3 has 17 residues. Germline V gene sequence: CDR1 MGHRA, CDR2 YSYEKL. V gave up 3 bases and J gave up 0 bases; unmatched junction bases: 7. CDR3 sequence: CASSHTTSGRGSYEQYF. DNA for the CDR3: TGCGCCAGCAGCCATACCACTAGCGGGAGAGGCTCCTACGAGCAGTACTTC.

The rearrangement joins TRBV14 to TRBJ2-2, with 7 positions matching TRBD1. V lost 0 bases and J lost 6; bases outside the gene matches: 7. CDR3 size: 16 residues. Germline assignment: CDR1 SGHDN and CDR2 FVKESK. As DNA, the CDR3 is TGTGCCAGCAGCCAAGAAGGGACAGTACCTCCCGGGGAGCTGTTTTTT. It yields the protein CASSQEGTVPPGELFF.

The CDR3 nucleotides are TGCGCCAGCAGCCAACAGACAGGGTATTCGCCCCAGCATTTT. This translates into CASSQQTGYSPQHF. The genes are TRBV4-1 and TRBJ1-5; 7 bases are shared with TRBD1. J lost 9 bases, V lost 2 bases, and 7 bases had no gene match. Looked up from germline, CDR1 is MGHRA and CDR2 is YSYEKL. This CDR3 spans 14 amino acids.

The CDR3 nucleotides are TGTGCCAGCGGGTCGGGGACAGGCTATGGCTACACCTTC. Its protein product is CASGSGTGYGYTF. The genes are TRBV6-5 and TRBJ1-2; 8 bases are a match to TRBD1. The CDR3 is 13 residues long. CDR1 is MNHEY and CDR2 is SVGAGI in the germline V gene. V gave up 8 bases and J gave up 4 bases; unmatched junction bases: 6.

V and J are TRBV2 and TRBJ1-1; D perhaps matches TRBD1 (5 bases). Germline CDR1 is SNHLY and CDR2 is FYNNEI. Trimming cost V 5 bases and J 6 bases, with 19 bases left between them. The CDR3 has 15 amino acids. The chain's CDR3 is CASSSQGYTGAEAFF. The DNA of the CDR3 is TGTGCCAGCAGTTCGCAGGGTTATACAGGCGCTGAAGCTTTCTTT.

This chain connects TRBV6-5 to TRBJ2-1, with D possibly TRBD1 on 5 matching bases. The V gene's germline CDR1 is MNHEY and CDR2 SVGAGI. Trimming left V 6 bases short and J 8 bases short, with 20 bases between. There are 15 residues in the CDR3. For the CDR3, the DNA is TGTGCCAGCAGGACTGTTAGGGGCGGTATGCATGAGCAGTTCTTC. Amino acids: CASRTVRGGMHEQFF.

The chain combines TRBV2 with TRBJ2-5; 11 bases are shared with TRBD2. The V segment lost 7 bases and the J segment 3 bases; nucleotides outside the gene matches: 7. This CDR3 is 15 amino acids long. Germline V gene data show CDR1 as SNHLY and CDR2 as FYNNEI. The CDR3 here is CASTPLLAGEETQYF. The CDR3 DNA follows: TGTGCCAGCACCCCTCTACTAGCGGGAGAAGAGACCCAGTACTTC.

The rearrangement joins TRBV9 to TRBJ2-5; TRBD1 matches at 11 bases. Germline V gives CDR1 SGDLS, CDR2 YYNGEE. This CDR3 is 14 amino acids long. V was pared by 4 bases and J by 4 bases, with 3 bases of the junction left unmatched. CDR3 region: CASSSGQGGETQYF. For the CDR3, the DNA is TGTGCCAGCAGCTCGGGACAGGGGGGAGAGACCCAGTACTTC.

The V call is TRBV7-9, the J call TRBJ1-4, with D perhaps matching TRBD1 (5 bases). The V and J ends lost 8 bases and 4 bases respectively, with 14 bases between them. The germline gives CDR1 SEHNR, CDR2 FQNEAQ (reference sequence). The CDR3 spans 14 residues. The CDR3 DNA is TGTGCCAGCTCAATAGGGGCCCTTAATGAAAAACTGTTTTTT. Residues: CASSIGALNEKLFF.

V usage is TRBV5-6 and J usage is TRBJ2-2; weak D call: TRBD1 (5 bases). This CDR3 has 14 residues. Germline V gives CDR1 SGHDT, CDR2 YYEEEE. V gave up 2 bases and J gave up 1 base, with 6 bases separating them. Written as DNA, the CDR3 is TGTGCCAGCAGCTTTGGACAGAACACCGGGGAGCTGTTTTTT. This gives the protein CASSFGQNTGELFF. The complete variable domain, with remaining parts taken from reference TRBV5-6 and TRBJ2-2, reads DAGVTQSPTHLIKTRGQQVTLRCSPKSGHDTVSWYQQALGQGPQFIFQYYEEEERQRGNFPDRFSGHQFPNYSSELNVNALLLGDSALYLCASSFGQNTGELFFGEGSRLTVL.

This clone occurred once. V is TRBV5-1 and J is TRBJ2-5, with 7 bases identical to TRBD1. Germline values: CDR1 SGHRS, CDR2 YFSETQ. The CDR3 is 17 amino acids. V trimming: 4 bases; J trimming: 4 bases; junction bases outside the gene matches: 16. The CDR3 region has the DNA TGCGCCAGCAGCCCCCCCCTGAACTGGGACAGTAGAGAGACCCAGTACTTC. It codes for CASSPPLNWDSRETQYF.

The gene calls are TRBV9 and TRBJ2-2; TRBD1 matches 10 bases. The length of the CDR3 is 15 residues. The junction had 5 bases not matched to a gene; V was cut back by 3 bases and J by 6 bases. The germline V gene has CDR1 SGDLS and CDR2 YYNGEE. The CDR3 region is CASSGDRGLSGELFF. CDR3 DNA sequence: TGTGCCAGCAGCGGCGACAGGGGGCTATCCGGGGAGCTGTTTTTT.

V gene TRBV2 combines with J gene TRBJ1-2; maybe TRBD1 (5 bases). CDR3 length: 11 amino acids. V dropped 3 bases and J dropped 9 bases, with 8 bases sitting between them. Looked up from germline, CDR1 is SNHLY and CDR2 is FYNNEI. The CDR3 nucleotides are TGTGCCAGCAGTGACAGGGAAAGCTACACCTTC. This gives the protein CASSDRESYTF.

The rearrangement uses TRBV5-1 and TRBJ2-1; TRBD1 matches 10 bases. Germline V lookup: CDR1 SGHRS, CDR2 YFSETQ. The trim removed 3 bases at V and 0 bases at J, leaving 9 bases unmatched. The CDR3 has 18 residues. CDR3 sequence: CASSSAGTGVSSYNEQFF. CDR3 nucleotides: TGCGCCAGCAGCTCGGCCGGGACAGGGGTTAGCTCCTACAATGAGCAGTTCTTC.

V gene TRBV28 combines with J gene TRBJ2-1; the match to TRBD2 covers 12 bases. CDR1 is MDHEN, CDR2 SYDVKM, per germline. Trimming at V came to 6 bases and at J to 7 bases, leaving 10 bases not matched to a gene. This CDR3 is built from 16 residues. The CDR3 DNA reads TGTGCCAGCAGCTCTGGACTAGCGGGGAGGTGGAATGAGCAGTTCTTC. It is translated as CASSSGLAGRWNEQFF.

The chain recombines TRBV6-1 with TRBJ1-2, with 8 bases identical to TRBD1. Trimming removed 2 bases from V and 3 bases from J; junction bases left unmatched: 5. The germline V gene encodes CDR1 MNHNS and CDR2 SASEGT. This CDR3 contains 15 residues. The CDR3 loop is CASSEQGARYYGYTF. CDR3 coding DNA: TGTGCCAGCAGTGAACAGGGGGCGCGATACTATGGCTACACCTTC.

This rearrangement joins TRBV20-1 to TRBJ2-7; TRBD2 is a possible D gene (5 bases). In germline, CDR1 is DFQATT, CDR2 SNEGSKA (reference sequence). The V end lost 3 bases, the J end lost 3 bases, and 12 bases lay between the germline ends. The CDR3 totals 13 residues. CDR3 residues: CSASVASYYEQYF. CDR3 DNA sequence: TGCAGTGCTAGTGTAGCGAGTTACTACGAGCAGTACTTC.

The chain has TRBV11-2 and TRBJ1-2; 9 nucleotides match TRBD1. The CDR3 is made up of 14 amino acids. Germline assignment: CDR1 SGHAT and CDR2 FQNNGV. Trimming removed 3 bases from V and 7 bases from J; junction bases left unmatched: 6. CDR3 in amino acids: CASSLEQGAGGYTF. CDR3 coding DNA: TGTGCCAGCAGCTTGGAACAGGGGGCCGGTGGCTACACCTTC.

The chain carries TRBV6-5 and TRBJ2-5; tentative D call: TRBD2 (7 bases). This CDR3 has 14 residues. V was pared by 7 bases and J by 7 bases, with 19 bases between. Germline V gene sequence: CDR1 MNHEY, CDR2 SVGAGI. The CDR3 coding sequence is TGTGCCAGCAATACCGGGGGCAGGGAGGGGACCCAGTACTTC. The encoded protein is CASNTGGREGTQYF.

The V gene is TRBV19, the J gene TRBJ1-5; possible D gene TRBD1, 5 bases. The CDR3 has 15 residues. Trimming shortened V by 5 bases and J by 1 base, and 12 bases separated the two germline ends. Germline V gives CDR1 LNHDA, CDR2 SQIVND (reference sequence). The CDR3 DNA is TGTGCCAGTAGTCCAGGGTTTAGAAGCAATCAGCCCCAGCATTTT. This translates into CASSPGFRSNQPQHF.